Sequencing of this T cell receptor (beta chain) was carried out in a study of CD8 T cells in ankylosing spondylitis. The TCR beta libraries were generated through quantitative 5'-RACE incorporating molecular barcodes. TCRdb fed the 5' RACE reads into MiXCR, producing one record per CDR3 protein. The table records around 490,000 distinct CDR3 sequences, over 4% of them present only once. The V gene's germline CDR1 is SGHRS and CDR2 YFSETQ. V was clipped by 2 bases and J by 12 bases; unmatched bases: 9. The CDR3 is made up of 14 amino acids. Many counts were recorded for this clonotype. What it binds is unknown. Whole-study results and caveats: Characteristic of ankylosing spondylitis blood, it appeared, was a TCR beta motif comprising 7 to 9 highly homologous variants. In ankylosing spondylitis patients, matched synovial fluid reportedly showed significant enrichment of disease-linked clones.

The TCR sequence derives from a male donor with ankylosing spondylitis. This rearrangement joins TRBV5-1 to TRBJ2-1; 9 positions match TRBD1. The sample taken for sequencing was blood, either unsorted or a sorted T cell fraction (not recorded which). CDR3 DNA sequence: TGCGCCAGCAGCTTCGACGGGACAGGGTTCGGGCAGTTCTTC. This gives the protein CASSFDGTGFGQFF.